Many counts were recorded for the clone carrying this T cell receptor beta chain. What it binds is unknown. This entry belongs to a study of T cells in Graves' hyperthyroidism and ophthalmopathy. The germline gives CDR1 MDHEN, CDR2 SYDVKM. The CDR3 consists of 14 residues. The V end was cut by 6 bases, the J end by 2 bases, with 11 bases between. There were TCR beta CDR3 regions amplified from RNA transcripts. TCR CDR3 underwent first-round RT-PCR with the HTBI primer set. TCRdb fed the multiplex PCR reads into MiXCR, producing one record per CDR3 protein. This table holds some 600,000 distinct CDR3 sequences, more than 11% found once. General observations from the study: Blood also showed most of the thyroid clonotypes that were expanded above 0.001. Separation of ophthalmopathy from stable hyperthyroidism was achieved by a 13 V-J model.

The rearrangement joins TRBV28 to TRBJ1-5, with TRBD1 as a possible D gene (6 bases). The material sequenced was blood. This clonotype was sampled from a woman in her 30s with Graves' hyperthyroidism that later progressed to Graves' ophthalmopathy. In DNA, the CDR3 is TGTGCCAGCAGCTCTGGACAGCGCAATCAGCCCCAGCATTTT. This gives the protein CASSSGQRNQPQHF.